This T cell receptor (beta chain) came from a study of shared clonotypes between healthy human individuals. This clone occurred a few times. TCRdb's copy holds only in-frame clones and misses some; the assay was immunoSEQ multiplex PCR. The table includes 2 million to 2.5 million clones, 90% to 95% detected once. V shed 6 bases, J shed 11 bases, and the junction held 8 bases outside the gene matches. This CDR3 is built from 12 residues. Germline CDR1 and CDR2: LNHDA and SQIVND (reference sequence). This TCR derives from a man aged 18 to 29 in good health. Some clones in this sample may be carry-over from other donors' samples. The chain links TRBV19 to TRBJ1-1; 8 bases fit TRBD1. Specimen: naive CD4+ T cells from PBMCs. The sample's subset: CD45RA+ positively selected. In nucleotides, the CDR3 is TGTGCCAGTAGAGATAGGGACAGGCCGGCTTTCTTT. It is translated as CASRDRDRPAFF. Drawing the rest from reference TRBV19 and TRBJ1-1, the complete variable domain is DGGITQSPKYLFRKEGQNVTLSCEQNLNHDAMYWYRQDPGQGLRLIYYSQIVNDFQKGDIAEGYSVSREKKESFPLTVTSAQKNPTAFYLCASRDRDRPAFFGQGTRLTVV.